This T cell receptor (beta chain) was recorded in a study of human T cells and chemical hapten exposure. Turning to the study itself: The patients were mostly female; they had alopecia areata, totalis or universalis.

From germline, CDR1 is DFQATT and CDR2 SNEGSKA (reference sequence). The CDR3 is made up of 16 amino acids. V shed 3 bases, J shed 2 bases, and the junction held 6 bases outside the gene matches. Stated time point: pre-sensitization, week 0. The sample's treatment: therapeutic diphenylcyclopropenone sensitization with weekly scalp DPC. TCRdb ran MiXCR on the RACE reads and lists one entry per CDR3 protein. The sample has around 120,000 distinct CDR3 sequences, approximately 13% seen once. This TCR derives from a woman in her late teens or twenties with alopecia areata. Some clones in this sample may be carry-over from other donors' samples. This rearrangement joins TRBV20-1 to TRBJ2-1; the match to TRBD2 covers 11 bases. The sequencing here drew on whole blood, taken in connection with sensitization to the hapten diphenylcyclopropenone (DPC). The CDR3 reads CSARDHSGGAYNEQFF. CDR3 coding DNA: TGCAGTGCTAGGGATCATAGCGGGGGGGCCTACAATGAGCAGTTCTTC.